This T cell receptor (beta chain) was identified in a study of blood T cell repertoires in COVID-19. This table comes from immunoSEQ multiplex PCR, and its TCRdb copy is limited to in-frame clones, with some not included. The sample lists 150,000 or so clones; approximately 89% were seen once. V was cut by 4 bases and J by 3 bases, with 12 bases left in between. The CDR3 contains 14 residues. Germline values: CDR1 MNHEY, CDR2 SMNVEV (reference sequence). This clonotype was sampled from a man aged 45 to 65 with acute or convalescent COVID-19. The sample taken for sequencing was peripheral blood. The chain has TRBV27 and TRBJ1-2, with D maybe TRBD1 (6 bases). The CDR3 reads CASSWGLGDYGYTF. For the CDR3, the DNA is TGTGCCAGCAGTTGGGGGCTGGGGGACTATGGCTACACCTTC.